The entry that follows covers one T cell receptor (beta chain) sequence. Its antigen remains unidentified. One base away lies a much larger clone, so this may be a sequencing read error. The data originate from a study of CD8 T cells in ankylosing spondylitis. Notes on the study in general: What seemed typical of ankylosing spondylitis blood was a TCR beta motif built from 8 or 9 highly homologous variants.

The CDR3 is made up of 16 amino acids. Germline V gene data show CDR1 as SGHRS and CDR2 as YFSETQ. Each CDR3 protein gets one entry after TCRdb re-called the 5' RACE reads with MiXCR. Among 250,000 or so distinct CDR3 sequences listed, around 10% were seen once. The source material was blood, either unsorted or a sorted T cell fraction (not recorded which). V gene TRBV5-1 combines with J gene TRBJ2-3; 11 bases are shared with TRBD1. The sequence was collected from a male donor with ankylosing spondylitis or in good health (not recorded which). CDR3 DNA sequence: TGCGCCAGCAGCTCAAGGACAGGGGGCGCGGTAGATAAGCAGTATTTT. This sequence encodes CASSSRTGGAVDKQYF.